This entry describes one TCR beta chain. This sample was taken from a study of blood T cell repertoires in COVID-19. Whole-study context: The United States, Italy and Spain provided the acute and convalescent COVID-19 samples.

Profiling relied on immunoSEQ multiplex PCR, and the TCRdb table lists in-frame clones only, not all of them. The sample includes a few hundred thousand clones, 88% of them seen just once. This CDR3 contains 18 residues. The sequence derives from a young woman who had recovered from COVID-19. Sequencing was carried out using PBMCs or T cells enriched from blood (not recorded which). The chain is built from TRBV1 and TRBJ2-7; TRBD2, the table's D call, lacks a check against the DNA. TRBV1 is annotated as a pseudogene. Here the CDR3 reads CTSSQTLSLAGAAYEQYF. The CDR3 region has the DNA TGCACCAGCAGCCAGACCCTCTCGCTAGCGGGGGCTGCCTACGAGCAGTACTTC.